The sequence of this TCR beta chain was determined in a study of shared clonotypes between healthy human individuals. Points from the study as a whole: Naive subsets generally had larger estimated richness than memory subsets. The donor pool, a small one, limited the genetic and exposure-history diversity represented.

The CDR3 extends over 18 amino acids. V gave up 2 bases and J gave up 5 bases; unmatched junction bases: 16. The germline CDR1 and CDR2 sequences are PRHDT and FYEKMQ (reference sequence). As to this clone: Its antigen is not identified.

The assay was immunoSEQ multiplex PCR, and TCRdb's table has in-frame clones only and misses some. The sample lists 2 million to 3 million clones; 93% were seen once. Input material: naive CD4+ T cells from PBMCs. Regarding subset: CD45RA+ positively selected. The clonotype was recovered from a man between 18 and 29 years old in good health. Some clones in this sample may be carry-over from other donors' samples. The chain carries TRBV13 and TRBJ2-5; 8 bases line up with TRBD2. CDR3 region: CASSLFTSGQRRVETQYF. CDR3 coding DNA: TGTGCCAGCAGCTTATTCACTAGCGGTCAGAGAAGGGTCGAGACCCAGTACTTC.